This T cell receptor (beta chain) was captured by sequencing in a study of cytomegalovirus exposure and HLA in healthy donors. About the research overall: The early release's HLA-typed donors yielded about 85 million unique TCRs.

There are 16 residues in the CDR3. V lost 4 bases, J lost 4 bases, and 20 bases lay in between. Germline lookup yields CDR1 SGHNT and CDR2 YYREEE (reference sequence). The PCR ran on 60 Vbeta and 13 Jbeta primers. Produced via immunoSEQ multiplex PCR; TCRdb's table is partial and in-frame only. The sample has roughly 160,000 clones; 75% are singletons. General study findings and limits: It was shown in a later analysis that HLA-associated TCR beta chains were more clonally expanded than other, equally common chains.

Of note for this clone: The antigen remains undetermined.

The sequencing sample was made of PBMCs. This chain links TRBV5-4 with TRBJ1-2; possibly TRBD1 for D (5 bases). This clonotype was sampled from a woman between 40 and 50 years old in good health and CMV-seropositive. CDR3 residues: CASSQTSQGEGYGYTF. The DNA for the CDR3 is TGTGCCAGCAGCCAGACCTCTCAAGGGGAAGGCTATGGCTACACCTTC.